A selection of T cell receptor beta chains follows, all from one sample in a study of cytotoxic CD8 clonotypes in ibrutinib-treated CLL. Clones were sequenced by immunoSEQ multiplex PCR, and TCRdb holds only the in-frame ones, with some missing. The repertoire includes 70,000 to 80,000 clones, around 81% of them detected once, and 7.5% to 8% sits in the top ten. This specimen consisted of PBMCs, obtained at disease progression, from a patient treated with ibrutinib. These receptor sequences come from a human donor with chronic lymphocytic leukemia. CDR3s include the opening cysteine and the closing phenylalanine or tryptophan. The D gene is left open where the match is weak. Size tells how often a clone was seen (once, few, many) or the class of an expanded clone, and some rows leave it out.

clone_size	d_call	j_call	v_call	cdr3_aa	cdr3_nt
few	.	TRBJ2-4	TRBV30	CAWSVDVNIQYF	TGTGCCTGGAGTGTGGACGTAAACATTCAGTACTTC
.	TRBD1	TRBJ1-4	TRBV27	CASSLQGQRHEKLFF	TGTGCCAGCAGTCTACAGGGACAGCGCCATGAAAAACTGTTTTTT
.	.	TRBJ1-1	TRBV7-9	CASSLGREESEAFF	TGTGCCAGCAGCTTAGGGAGAGAAGAAAGTGAGGCTTTCTTT
.	.	TRBJ2-1	TRBV6-4	CASSESAAKDEQFF	TGTGCCAGCAGTGAATCGGCGGCTAAGGATGAGCAGTTCTTC
few	.	TRBJ2-7	TRBV28	CASSTPASGWEQYF	TGTGCCAGCAGTACCCCGGCCTCTGGATGGGAGCAGTACTTC
.	TRBD1	TRBJ1-2	TRBV7-2	CASSYYRDRVGGYTF	TGTGCCAGCAGCTACTACCGGGACAGGGTGGGTGGCTACACCTTC
.	.	TRBJ1-1	TRBV5-1	CASSLDGVAEAFF	TGCGCCAGCAGCTTGGACGGAGTCGCTGAAGCTTTCTTT
few	.	TRBJ2-7	TRBV5-4	CASSSRSLAHEQYF	TGTGCCAGCAGCTCCCGAAGTCTAGCCCACGAGCAGTACTTC
few	.	TRBJ2-7	TRBV6-1	CASTTMLGTYEQYF	TGTGCCAGCACGACCATGCTCGGAACCTACGAGCAGTACTTC
.	.	TRBJ1-5	TRBV28	CASKDRWNQPQHF	TGTGCCAGCAAAGACAGATGGAATCAGCCCCAGCATTTT
.	.	TRBJ1-5	TRBV19	CASSMALASNQPQHF	TGTGCCAGTAGTATGGCCTTAGCGAGCAATCAGCCCCAGCATTTT
.	TRBD1	TRBJ1-2	TRBV5-4	CASGQGNYGYTF	TGTGCCAGCGGACAGGGTAACTATGGCTACACCTTC
once	.	TRBJ2-1	TRBV19	CASAARGAPNNEQFF	TGTGCCAGTGCAGCTAGAGGGGCCCCCAACAATGAGCAGTTCTTC
.	.	TRBJ2-7	TRBV5-1	CASSPAPRQPYEQYF	TGCGCCAGCAGCCCCGCCCCTAGGCAGCCCTACGAGCAGTACTTC
.	TRBD1	TRBJ2-4	TRBV7-9	CASTGQGGTKNIQYF	TGTGCCAGCACCGGACAGGGGGGGACCAAAAACATTCAGTACTTC
.	TRBD2	TRBJ2-2	TRBV30	CAWSSSGSSHTGELFF	TGTGCCTGGAGCTCCAGCGGGAGTTCTCACACCGGGGAGCTGTTTTTT
.	.	TRBJ2-5	TRBV7-6	CASSLDQETQYF	TGTGCCAGCAGCTTAGACCAAGAGACCCAGTACTTC
.	TRBD1	TRBJ2-1	TRBV11-2	CASSLRPGDREGEQFF	TGTGCCAGCAGCCTACGCCCGGGGGACAGGGAGGGTGAGCAGTTCTTC
.	TRBD2	TRBJ2-1	TRBV2	CASLEGLARGNEQFF	TGTGCCAGCCTCGAGGGACTTGCGCGGGGGAATGAGCAGTTCTTC
.	.	TRBJ2-3	TRBV13	CASRRTSTDTQYF	TGTGCCAGCAGACGGACTAGCACAGATACGCAGTATTTT
many	.	TRBJ1-5	TRBV5-1	CASSLMPNQPQHF	TGCGCCAGCAGCTTGATGCCGAATCAGCCCCAGCATTTT
.	.	TRBJ2-3	TRBV30	CAWVIAGSTDTQYF	TGTGCCTGGGTTATAGCAGGGAGCACAGATACGCAGTATTTT
few	.	TRBJ1-6	TRBV27	CASSPGGPYNSPLHF	TGTGCCAGCAGTCCCGGGGGCCCCTATAATTCACCCCTCCACTTT
.	TRBD2	TRBJ2-3	TRBV7-2	CASSLIAGAGDTQYF	TGTGCCAGCAGCTTAATTGCGGGAGCCGGAGATACGCAGTATTTT
.	.	TRBJ2-1	TRBV29-1	CSVEFPTGPSSYNEQFF	TGCAGCGTTGAATTTCCTACCGGGCCCAGCTCCTACAATGAGCAGTTCTTC
.	TRBD1	TRBJ2-2	TRBV11-2	CASSSFDRVTGELFF	TGTGCCAGCAGCTCCTTCGACAGGGTCACCGGGGAGCTGTTTTTT
.	TRBD2	TRBJ2-3	TRBV10-3	CAISGSGGGTQYF	TGTGCCATCAGTGGTTCCGGGGGGGGTACGCAGTATTTT
.	.	TRBJ1-2	TRBV5-4	CASSQDDRLNNYGYTF	TGTGCCAGCAGCCAAGACGACAGGCTCAATAACTATGGCTACACCTTC
once	.	TRBJ1-5	TRBV12-2	CASRLAGADQPQHF	TGTGCAAGTCGCTTAGCGGGGGCCGATCAGCCCCAGCATTTT
.	.	TRBJ2-2	TRBV4-1	CASSQDSGLHTGELFF	TGCGCCAGCAGCCAAGATTCCGGACTTCACACCGGGGAGCTGTTTTTT
once	.	TRBJ2-3	TRBV29-1	CSVVVGTDTQYF	TGCAGCGTTGTCGTAGGGACAGATACGCAGTATTTT
.	.	TRBJ2-1	TRBV7-2	CAGGRVGGEQFF	TGTGCCGGAGGGAGGGTAGGGGGGGAGCAGTTCTTC
.	.	TRBJ1-4	TRBV4-1	CASSQGQTATNEKLFF	TGCGCCAGCAGCCAAGGCCAGACGGCAACTAATGAAAAACTGTTTTTT
.	.	TRBJ1-4	TRBV5-1	CASSPTYRVFYEKLFF	TGCGCCAGCAGCCCAACGTACAGGGTTTTTTATGAAAAACTGTTTTTT
.	.	TRBJ1-4	TRBV27	CASSSRRGREKLFF	TGTGCCAGCAGTAGCCGGAGGGGGAGGGAAAAACTGTTTTTT
once	.	TRBJ1-1	TRBV12-5	CASGLARFRRTDF	TGTGCTAGTGGTTTGGCGAGATTCCGACGGACCGACTTT
.	TRBD1	TRBJ2-7	TRBV5-6	CASSLGQGSSYEQYF	TGTGCCAGCAGCTTGGGACAGGGGTCCTCCTACGAGCAGTACTTC
.	TRBD2	TRBJ2-1	TRBV7-2	CASSKSGTSGYKFF	TGTGCCAGCAGCAAATCCGGGACTAGTGGGTATAAGTTCTTC
.	.	TRBJ1-1	TRBV7-9	CASSKEVPNTEAFF	TGTGCCAGCAGCAAAGAGGTCCCGAACACTGAAGCTTTCTTT
.	.	TRBJ2-6	TRBV5-1	CASNPGQPGSGANVLTF	TGCGCCAGCAACCCGGGACAACCTGGCTCTGGGGCCAACGTCCTGACTTTC
.	TRBD2	TRBJ2-2	TRBV6-1	CASSDESLAGTGELFF	TGTGCCAGCAGTGATGAATCTTTAGCGGGGACCGGGGAGCTGTTTTTT
.	.	TRBJ1-2	TRBV11-2	CASSPGAGPRYGYTF	TGTGCCAGCAGCCCAGGGGCAGGTCCGCGCTATGGCTACACCTTC
.	TRBD1	TRBJ2-1	TRBV5-1	CASSTLDRGGEQFF	TGCGCCAGCAGCACCTTAGACAGGGGCGGTGAGCAGTTCTTC
.	TRBD2	TRBJ2-3	TRBV13	CASSSLAGGETQYF	TGTGCCAGCAGCTCTCTGGCGGGGGGAGAAACGCAGTATTTT
.	TRBD2	TRBJ2-1	TRBV6-1	CASSEFYGGGPPPDVNEQFF	TGTGCCAGCAGTGAATTTTATGGGGGAGGGCCCCCCCCTGATGTCAATGAGCAGTTCTTC
.	.	TRBJ2-7	TRBV30	CAWSLSLWGVKNEQYF	TGTGCCTGGAGTTTGTCATTGTGGGGGGTCAAGAACGAGCAGTACTTC
.	TRBD1	TRBJ1-2	TRBV18	CASSPPGTGHTYGYTF	TGTGCCAGCTCACCACCCGGGACAGGGCATACCTATGGCTACACCTTC
few	TRBD1	TRBJ2-2	TRBV28	CASIGTGDTGELFF	TGTGCCAGTATCGGGACAGGGGACACCGGGGAGCTGTTTTTT
.	.	TRBJ1-5	TRBV2	CASRGRIKNSNQPQHF	TGTGCCAGCAGAGGCAGAATCAAAAATAGCAATCAGCCCCAGCATTTT
few	.	TRBJ1-2	TRBV28	CASSRTNYGYTF	TGTGCCAGCAGTAGAACTAACTATGGCTACACCTTC
.	.	TRBJ1-3	TRBV2	CASSAGWGSGNTIYF	TGTGCCAGCAGTGCAGGGTGGGGATCTGGAAACACCATATATTTT
.	TRBD1	TRBJ1-1	TRBV18	CASSRPSGQGASEAFF	TGTGCCAGCTCACGCCCCTCGGGACAGGGGGCCTCTGAAGCTTTCTTT
.	.	TRBJ1-2	TRBV28	CASSRGLTYGYTF	TGTGCCAGCAGTCGGGGACTGACCTATGGCTACACCTTC
.	TRBD1	TRBJ2-3	TRBV7-9	CASSSYRGSPTDTQYF	TGTGCCAGCAGCTCCTACAGGGGTTCCCCCACAGATACGCAGTATTTT